This T cell receptor beta chain was sequenced in a study of blood T cell repertoires in COVID-19. Trimming left V 0 bases short and J 5 bases short, with 11 bases between. Germline CDR1 and CDR2: SGHNT and YYREEE (reference sequence). CDR3 length equals 14 residues. Only in-frame clones appear in the TCRdb table, and some are missing; sequencing was by immunoSEQ multiplex PCR. The profile covers roughly 250,000 clones, with around 90% appearing a single time and roughly 7.8% taken by the ten largest. This TCR came from a man aged 55 to 69 who had recovered from COVID-19. The chain employs TRBV5-4 and TRBJ2-5; D might be TRBD1 (5 bases). Sequenced: peripheral blood. Written as DNA, the CDR3 is TGTGCCAGCAGCTTGGAGGGGTGGGGTGAGACCCAGTACTTC. Protein: CASSLEGWGETQYF.